This is a list of T cell receptor beta chains from one sample in a study of Tregs in tolerant kidney transplant recipients. Their target antigens are unknown. Here immunoSEQ multiplex PCR was the method, and the copy in TCRdb shows in-frame clones only, minus some. This table has about 19,000 clones, 50% to 70% appearing once. Sample: Tregs from blood cultured with allogeneic cells. The receptors here all came from a human donor in good health. Each CDR3 is given with its conserved first and last residue. The D gene is left open where the match is weak. A clone size is listed for some rows: how often the clone was seen (once, few, many), or a class if it is expanded.

v_call: TRBV11-2; d_call: .; clone_size: .; j_call: TRBJ2-1; cdr3_aa: CASSLVRLAARSSYNEQFF; cdr3_nt: TGTGCCAGCAGCTTAGTACGGTTGGCGGCTCGTAGCTCCTACAATGAGCAGTTCTTC
v_call: TRBV6-6; d_call: TRBD2; clone_size: .; j_call: TRBJ2-7; cdr3_aa: CASSSGTSGAYEQYF; cdr3_nt: TGTGCCAGCAGCTCCGGGACTAGCGGAGCCTACGAGCAGTACTTC
v_call: TRBV11-2; d_call: .; clone_size: .; j_call: TRBJ1-1; cdr3_aa: CASSLKGLSTEAFF; cdr3_nt: TGTGCCAGCAGCTTGAAGGGGTTAAGCACTGAAGCTTTCTTT
v_call: TRBV19; d_call: .; clone_size: few; j_call: TRBJ2-3; cdr3_aa: CASNRALWGTDTQYF; cdr3_nt: TGTGCCAGTAATAGGGCCCTCTGGGGGACAGATACGCAGTATTTT
v_call: TRBV5-1; d_call: TRBD2; clone_size: .; j_call: TRBJ2-1; cdr3_aa: CASSRDGLAGYNEQFF; cdr3_nt: TGCGCCAGCAGCAGGGACGGACTAGCGGGTTACAATGAGCAGTTCTTC
v_call: TRBV10-1; d_call: .; clone_size: .; j_call: TRBJ2-3; cdr3_aa: CASSSGSSGRTDTQYF; cdr3_nt: TGCGCCAGCAGCTCGGGGAGTAGCGGACGCACAGATACGCAGTATTTT
v_call: TRBV6-6; d_call: .; clone_size: .; j_call: TRBJ2-7; cdr3_aa: CASSYAHKAYEQYF; cdr3_nt: TGTGCCAGCAGTTACGCACACAAGGCCTACGAGCAGTACTTC
v_call: TRBV18; d_call: .; clone_size: .; j_call: TRBJ1-1; cdr3_aa: CASSAREVNTEAFF; cdr3_nt: TGTGCCAGCTCCGCTAGAGAGGTGAACACTGAAGCTTTCTTT
v_call: TRBV2; d_call: TRBD2; clone_size: .; j_call: TRBJ2-3; cdr3_aa: CASGLAGVDTQYF; cdr3_nt: TGTGCCAGCGGACTAGCGGGAGTAGATACGCAGTATTTT
v_call: TRBV2; d_call: .; clone_size: .; j_call: TRBJ2-7; cdr3_aa: CASRLQTPREQYF; cdr3_nt: TGTGCCAGCAGGTTACAGACCCCTAGGGAGCAGTACTTC
v_call: TRBV5-1; d_call: TRBD1; clone_size: .; j_call: TRBJ1-1; cdr3_aa: CASSFNRGLEAFF; cdr3_nt: TGCGCCAGCAGCTTTAACAGGGGGTTGGAAGCTTTCTTT
v_call: TRBV5-8; d_call: .; clone_size: .; j_call: TRBJ1-4; cdr3_aa: CASSLPAIANEKLFF; cdr3_nt: TGTGCCAGCAGCTTGCCAGCGATCGCTAATGAAAAACTGTTTTTT
v_call: TRBV19; d_call: .; clone_size: .; j_call: TRBJ2-1; cdr3_aa: CASSIRVSYNEQFF; cdr3_nt: TGTGCCAGTAGTATAAGGGTATCCTACAATGAGCAGTTCTTC
v_call: TRBV30; d_call: TRBD1; clone_size: few; j_call: TRBJ2-5; cdr3_aa: CAWSPKQGAGVTQYF; cdr3_nt: TGTGCCTGGAGTCCCAAACAGGGGGCAGGGGTGACCCAGTACTTC
v_call: TRBV7-9; d_call: TRBD2; clone_size: .; j_call: TRBJ2-1; cdr3_aa: CASSLSGTSYNEQFF; cdr3_nt: TGTGCCAGCAGCTTGAGCGGGACTTCCTACAATGAGCAGTTCTTC
v_call: TRBV5-1; d_call: TRBD2; clone_size: .; j_call: TRBJ2-3; cdr3_aa: CASSQSGGLADTQYF; cdr3_nt: TGCGCCAGCAGCCAGAGCGGGGGGCTGGCAGATACGCAGTATTTT
v_call: TRBV19; d_call: TRBD1; clone_size: .; j_call: TRBJ2-2; cdr3_aa: CASSARTGGRTGELFF; cdr3_nt: TGTGCCAGTAGTGCCCGGACAGGGGGCAGGACCGGGGAGCTGTTTTTT
v_call: TRBV27; d_call: .; clone_size: .; j_call: TRBJ1-5; cdr3_aa: CASSLKAQANQPQHF; cdr3_nt: TGTGCCAGCAGTTTAAAAGCGCAGGCCAATCAGCCCCAGCATTTT
v_call: TRBV6-5; d_call: .; clone_size: .; j_call: TRBJ2-7; cdr3_aa: CASNFRDIFYEQYF; cdr3_nt: TGTGCCAGCAATTTTCGGGACATATTCTACGAGCAGTACTTC